Below, 32 T cell receptor beta chains from the same sample are listed, as sequenced in a study of identical twins. TCRdb reprocessed the 5' RACE reads via MiXCR and lists one record per CDR3 protein. The top ten clones hold over 0.25% of a sample with about 1.7 million distinct CDR3 sequences, less than 35% of them seen once. Sequencing was carried out using cord blood. These receptors all come from a newborn girl in good health.

The chain uses TRBV3-1 and TRBJ2-2; D uncertain. Trimming removed 4 bases from V and 5 bases from J, with 11 bases in between. Germline CDR1 is LGHDT and CDR2 is YNNKEL (reference sequence). CDR3 size: 14 residues. The CDR3 sequence is CASSLRFQTGELFF. The DNA of the CDR3 is TGTGCCAGCAGCCTTAGGTTTCAAACCGGGGAGCTGTTTTTT.

In this sample, this clonotype turned up a few times. The chain recombines TRBV12-3 or TRBV12-4 with TRBJ1-1; 7 bases align to TRBD1. J lost 5 bases, V lost 5 bases, and 11 bases had no gene match. The CDR3 runs 15 residues. The CDR3 spells CASSTGQIGGTEAFF. The CDR3 DNA reads TGTGCCAGCAGTACGGGACAGATTGGGGGTACTGAAGCTTTCTTT.

On this clonotype: One end of the junction is discordant with germline, which a read error may explain. V gene TRBV5-6 combines with J gene TRBJ2-7, with D perhaps being TRBD1 or TRBD2 (5 bases each). The V gene's germline CDR1 is SGHDT and CDR2 YYEEEE. The CDR3 sequence is 12 residues long. The CDR3 loop is CASSRGSCEQYF. The CDR3 DNA reads TGTGCCAGCAGCCGGGGCTCCTGCGAGCAGTACTTC.

The rearrangement joins TRBV6-5 to TRBJ1-6; TRBD1 might be the D (6 bases). This CDR3 contains 12 residues. V lost 8 bases and J lost 6, with 8 bases in between. Germline CDR1 is MNHEY and CDR2 is SVGAGI. CDR3 protein: CASGTPNSPLHF. In DNA form, the CDR3 reads TGTGCCAGCGGGACACCTAATTCACCCCTCCACTTT.

The CDR3 region is CASSRPQTDTQYF. As DNA, the CDR3 is TGTGCCAGCAGCCGGCCACAGACAGATACGCAGTATTTT. The chain carries TRBV3-1 and TRBJ2-3; D not certain. The V end was cut by 4 bases, the J end by 3 bases, with 8 bases between. The CDR3 is made up of 13 amino acids. CDR1 LGHDT and CDR2 YNNKEL come from the germline V gene (reference sequence).

The chain links TRBV7-9 to TRBJ2-3; a weak D match, TRBD2 (6 bases). The germline gives CDR1 SEHNR, CDR2 FQNEAQ (reference sequence). V was pared by 3 bases and J by 6 bases, with 19 bases between. The CDR3 loop spans 16 amino acids. CDR3 loop: CASSLGRRGGDDTQYF. The CDR3 bases are TGTGCCAGCAGCTTGGGAAGGCGGGGAGGCGACGATACGCAGTATTTT.

A remark on this clonotype: The junction differs from germline at one of its ends, possibly a read error. The chain combines TRBV5-1 with TRBJ2-3; the match to TRBD1 covers 8 bases. The CDR3 has 15 amino acids. CDR1 is SGHRS and CDR2 is YFSETQ in the germline V gene. The CDR3 loop is CASSLQGASTGTQYF. In nucleotides, the CDR3 is TGCGCCAGCAGCTTGCAGGGGGCTAGCACAGGTACGCAGTATTTT.

In this sample, this clonotype turned up a few times. This chain joins TRBV5-1 and TRBJ1-5; no firm D call. Looked up from germline, CDR1 is SGHRS and CDR2 is YFSETQ. V dropped 0 bases and J dropped 6 bases, with 10 bases sitting between them. The length of the CDR3 is 14 residues. CDR3 nucleotide sequence: TGCGCCAGCAGCTTGGCCTACGGAACTCAGCCCCAGCATTTT. This sequence encodes CASSLAYGTQPQHF.

In its sample, this clonotype was seen a few times. J is TRBJ2-4 and V is TRBV4-2; 7 bases align to TRBD1. This CDR3 spans 18 amino acids. Trimming cost V 1 base and J 0 bases; bases outside gene matches: 9. Germline values: CDR1 LGHNA, CDR2 YNFKEQ. CDR3 DNA sequence: TGTGCCAGCAGCCAAGTGACAGGGCCCCGTGTAGCCAAAAACATTCAGTACTTC. Protein: CASSQVTGPRVAKNIQYF.

This clonotype came up a few times. The V call is TRBV7-8, the J call TRBJ1-2; 7 bases match TRBD1. Germline V CDR1 and CDR2: SGHVS, FQNEAQ. The CDR3 is made up of 15 amino acids. J was trimmed by 7 bases and V by 1 base; bases with no gene match: 9. The CDR3 nucleotides read TGTGCCAGCAGCTTAGTAGGGGGCGCATACTCTGGCTACACCTTC. Its protein is CASSLVGGAYSGYTF.

The rearrangement uses TRBV12-5 and TRBJ2-4; the match to TRBD2 covers 9 bases. In germline, CDR1 is LGHNT, CDR2 FRNRAP. The CDR3 covers 14 residues. Trimming removed 7 bases from V and 13 bases from J; junction bases left unmatched: 14. Here the CDR3 DNA reads TGTGCTAGTGCCCTTAGCGGGGGAGGGCATGAGCAGTACTTC. Translating it yields CASALSGGGHEQYF.

Only a few counts were recorded for this clonotype. The V call is TRBV3-1, the J call TRBJ1-2; D remains ambiguous. The CDR3 totals 14 residues. Trimming shortened V by 3 bases and J by 2 bases, and 10 bases separated the two germline ends. Germline loops: CDR1 LGHDT, CDR2 YNNKEL (reference sequence). The CDR3 coding sequence is TGTGCCAGCAGCCAGGAACAGCGAAACTATGGCTACACCTTC. Its translation: CASSQEQRNYGYTF.

This clonotype turned up a few times. The rearrangement uses TRBV5-1 and TRBJ1-6, with D uncertain. Germline V lookup: CDR1 SGHRS, CDR2 YFSETQ. The CDR3 sequence is 15 residues long. V gave up 4 bases and J gave up 12 bases, with 20 bases separating them. CDR3 nucleotides: TGCGCCAGCAGCCAATTAAACTCAGTGATTCAACCCCTCCACTTT. Residues: CASSQLNSVIQPLHF.

This clonotype was detected a few times. The rearrangement links TRBV10-3 to TRBJ2-3, with 7 positions matching TRBD1. Germline V gene data show CDR1 as ENHRY and CDR2 as SYGVKD. The CDR3 is 15 amino acids. The V gene end was trimmed by 6 bases and the J gene end by 4 bases; junction bases not matched to a gene: 10. The CDR3 nucleotides read TGTGCCATCAGCCGGGACAGCGGTTCGGCAGATACGCAGTATTTT. It encodes CAISRDSGSADTQYF.

Turning to this clonotype: One end of the junction fails to match germline, which may point to a read error. The chain employs TRBV28 and TRBJ2-5, with 10 bases aligning to TRBD2. CDR3 length: 15 amino acids. Looked up from germline, CDR1 is MDHEN and CDR2 is SYDVKM. The CDR3 DNA reads TGTGCCAGCAGTTTATCTAGCGGGAGAAGGGAGATCCAGTACTTC. Translation: CASSLSSGRREIQYF.

About this clonotype: This could be a read error, since a much larger clone is one nucleotide away. The chain is built from TRBV29-1 and TRBJ2-7; D is perhaps TRBD1 (7 bases). This CDR3 has 13 amino acids. The V end lost 2 bases, the J end lost 0 bases, and 8 bases lay between the germline ends. Germline V CDR1 and CDR2: SQVTM, ANQGSEA. The DNA for the CDR3 is TGCAGCGTTGAACAGGGGGGCTCCTACGAGCAGTACTTC. Encoded protein: CSVEQGGSYEQYF.

This clonotype has more than one count but fewer than ten. The gene calls are TRBV25-1 and TRBJ2-7; D is undetermined. V shed 3 bases and J shed 6 bases, with 12 bases lying between them. The CDR3 sequence is 13 residues long. Germline loops: CDR1 MGHDK, CDR2 SYGVNS. CDR3 DNA: TGTGCCAGCAGTGAGCCGATCTATGGCGAGCAGTACTTC. This encodes CASSEPIYGEQYF.

The chain carries TRBV10-3 and TRBJ1-1; 11 bases line up with TRBD1. From germline, CDR1 is ENHRY and CDR2 SYGVKD. The CDR3 spans 14 residues. V gave up 8 bases and J gave up 0 bases; unmatched junction bases: 2. This CDR3 is CAIGDRGMNTEAFF. CDR3 coding DNA: TGTGCCATCGGGGACAGGGGGATGAACACTGAAGCTTTCTTT.

This clonotype was detected many times. The chain uses TRBV29-1 and TRBJ2-1; D not certain. The V end was cut by 4 bases, the J end by 0 bases, with 10 bases between. The CDR3 has 14 residues. In germline, CDR1 is SQVTM, CDR2 ANQGSEA. The DNA of the CDR3 is TGCAGCGTTGGGGCAGCTAGCTCCTACAATGAGCAGTTCTTC. Translating it yields CSVGAASSYNEQFF.

Regarding this clonotype: One junction end does not reproduce the germline sequence, and a read error may be involved. The V gene is TRBV10-3, the J gene TRBJ1-6; TRBD1 matches at 7 bases. The CDR3 extends over 13 amino acids. CDR1 and CDR2 from the germline V gene are ENHRY and SYGVKD. CDR3 protein: CAAGTDYNSPPHF. In nucleotides, the CDR3 is TGTGCCGCGGGGACAGATTATAATTCACCCCCCCACTTT.

This clonotype was detected only a few times. The chain has TRBV6-1 and TRBJ1-1, with a weak D call TRBD1 (5 bases). CDR1 and CDR2 from the germline V gene are MNHNS and SASEGT. The V end was cut by 6 bases, the J end by 3 bases, with 14 bases between. The CDR3 runs 14 residues. Here the CDR3 reads CASSAIGTDTEAFF. The CDR3 DNA sequence: TGTGCCAGCAGCGCCATCGGGACTGACACTGAAGCTTTCTTT.

This clonotype was counted only a few times. V is TRBV5-4 and J is TRBJ2-3; 9 positions agree with TRBD2. The CDR3 covers 16 residues. V trimming: 1 base; J trimming: 3 bases; junction bases outside the gene matches: 6. Germline values: CDR1 SGHNT, CDR2 YYREEE (reference sequence). CDR3 bases: TGTGCCAGCAGCTTGCTGCGCGGGGGGGATACAGATACGCAGTATTTT. Its protein product is CASSLLRGGDTDTQYF.

There are a few counts of this clonotype. V is TRBV4-2 and J is TRBJ1-2, with unresolved D. The CDR3 totals 16 residues. The germline V and J ends were trimmed by 0 bases and 8 bases, with 19 bases remaining between them. Germline V gene data show CDR1 as LGHNA and CDR2 as YNFKEQ. The CDR3 here is CASSQDQRTVIEGYTF. The CDR3 DNA is TGTGCCAGCAGCCAAGATCAGAGAACGGTAATAGAGGGCTACACCTTC.

This clonotype was found a few times. This rearrangement joins TRBV28 to TRBJ2-4, with D tentatively TRBD2 (5 bases). This CDR3 spans 15 amino acids. V lost 10 bases and J lost 0, with 16 bases in between. The V gene's germline CDR1 is MDHEN and CDR2 SYDVKM. This CDR3 reads CATKWRSEAKNIQYF. The CDR3 nucleotides are TGTGCCACGAAGTGGAGGAGTGAAGCCAAAAACATTCAGTACTTC.

This clonotype was seen only a few times. The chain couples TRBV6-5 to TRBJ2-7; TRBD1 might be the D (7 bases). The CDR3 covers 17 residues. Trimming shortened V by 0 bases and J by 2 bases, and 17 bases separated the two germline ends. Germline V gives CDR1 MNHEY, CDR2 SVGAGI. The CDR3 reads CASSYSYPQGTPYEQYF. CDR3 in DNA: TGTGCCAGCAGTTACTCCTACCCACAGGGGACTCCCTACGAGCAGTACTTC.

In the case of this clonotype: An end of the junction differs from the germline gene, which may be a read error. This chain connects TRBV27 to TRBJ2-3; no definite D call. The germline gives CDR1 MNHEY, CDR2 SMNVEV (reference sequence). The CDR3 length is 16 residues. The DNA of the CDR3 is TGTGCCGGCAGTTTATCGATGGCAGAGCACACAGATACGCAGTATTTT. Translating gives CAGSLSMAEHTDTQYF.

The chain links TRBV28 to TRBJ2-1; 9 nucleotides line up with TRBD1. The better agreement between TRBJ2-7 and the DNA end casts doubt on the J call. Germline V gene lookup returns CDR1 MDHEN and CDR2 SYDVKM. This CDR3 comprises 14 residues. The CDR3 is CASSLNTGGNEQYF. Written as DNA, the CDR3 is TGTGCCAGCAGCTTAAACACAGGGGGCAATGAGCAGTACTTC.

This clonotype was observed a handful of times. The chain joins TRBV20-1 to TRBJ1-5, with 9 bases identical to TRBD1. The germline CDR1 and CDR2 sequences are DFQATT and SNEGSKA (reference sequence). J lost 0 bases, V lost 0 bases, and 6 bases had no gene match. The CDR3 runs 17 residues. In nucleotides, the CDR3 is TGCAGTGCTAGAGACCGGACAGGGGCTTATAGCAATCAGCCCCAGCATTTT. Translation: CSARDRTGAYSNQPQHF.

V gene TRBV5-1 combines with J gene TRBJ2-3, with D possibly being TRBD2 (5 bases). The CDR3 is made up of 12 amino acids. Trimming took off 1 base at V and 10 bases at J, with 10 bases between the two ends. CDR1 SGHRS and CDR2 YFSETQ come from the germline V gene. The CDR3 loop is CASSLSLEAQYF. DNA of the CDR3: TGCGCCAGCAGCTTGTCACTAGAGGCGCAGTATTTT.

This sequence joins TRBV12-3 or TRBV12-4 and TRBJ1-1; D remains ambiguous. The CDR3 spans 16 residues. V dropped 7 bases and J dropped 1 base, with 19 bases sitting between them. In DNA form, the CDR3 reads TGTGCCAGCACACTCCCCCGACCGCGATCGAACACTGAAGCTTTCTTT. Protein sequence: CASTLPRPRSNTEAFF.

About this clonotype: Being one base from a much bigger clone, this may be a read error. This rearrangement joins TRBV10-3 to TRBJ1-2; D is undetermined. The CDR3 spans 13 residues. Germline V gene data show CDR1 as ENHRY and CDR2 as SYGVKD. CDR3 residues: CATSQDGNYGYTF. The CDR3 coding sequence is TGTGCCACCAGTCAGGACGGAAACTATGGCTACACCTTC.

J is TRBJ2-5 and V is TRBV12-3 or TRBV12-4; 11 positions agree with TRBD2. V lost 2 bases to trimming and J lost 11 bases; unmatched junction nucleotides: 19. The CDR3 length is 18 residues. Written as DNA, the CDR3 is TGTGCCAGCAGTTTATATCCCCCCCGACTAGCGGGATACAATGAGCAGTACTTC. Translation gives CASSLYPPRLAGYNEQYF.